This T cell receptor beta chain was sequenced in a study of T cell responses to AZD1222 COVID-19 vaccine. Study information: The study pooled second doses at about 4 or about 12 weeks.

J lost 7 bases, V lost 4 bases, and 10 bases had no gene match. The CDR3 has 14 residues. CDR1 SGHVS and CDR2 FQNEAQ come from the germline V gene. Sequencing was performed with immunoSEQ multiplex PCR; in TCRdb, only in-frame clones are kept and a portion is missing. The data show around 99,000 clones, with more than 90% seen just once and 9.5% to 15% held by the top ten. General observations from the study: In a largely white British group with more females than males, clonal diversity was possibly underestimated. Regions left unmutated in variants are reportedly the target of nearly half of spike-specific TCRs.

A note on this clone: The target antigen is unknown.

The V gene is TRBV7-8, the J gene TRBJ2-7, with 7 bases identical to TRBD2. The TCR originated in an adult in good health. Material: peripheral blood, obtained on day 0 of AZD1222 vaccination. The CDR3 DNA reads TGTGCCAGCAGCTCTAGCGGTCCAGGCGGGGAGCAGTACTTC. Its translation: CASSSSGPGGEQYF.